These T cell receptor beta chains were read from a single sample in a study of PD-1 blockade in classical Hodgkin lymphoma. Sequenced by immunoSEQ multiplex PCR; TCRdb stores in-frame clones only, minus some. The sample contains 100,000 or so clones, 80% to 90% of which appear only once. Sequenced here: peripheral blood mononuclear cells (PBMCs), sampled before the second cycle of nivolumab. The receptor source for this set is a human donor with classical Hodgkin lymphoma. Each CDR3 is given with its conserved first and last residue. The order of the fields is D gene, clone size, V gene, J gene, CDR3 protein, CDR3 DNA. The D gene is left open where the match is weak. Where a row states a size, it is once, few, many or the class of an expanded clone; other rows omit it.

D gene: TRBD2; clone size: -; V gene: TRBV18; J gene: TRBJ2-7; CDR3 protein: CASSRTSGGAEAYEQYF; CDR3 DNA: TGTGCCAGCTCACGGACTAGCGGGGGGGCGGAAGCCTACGAGCAGTACTTC
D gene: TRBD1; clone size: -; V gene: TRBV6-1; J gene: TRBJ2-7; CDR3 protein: CAITDRGLAYEQYF; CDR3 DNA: TGTGCCATTACAGACAGGGGCCTTGCCTACGAGCAGTACTTC
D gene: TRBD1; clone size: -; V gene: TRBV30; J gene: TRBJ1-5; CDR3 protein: CAWSPDRDQPQHF; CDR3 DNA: TGTGCCTGGAGTCCGGACAGGGATCAGCCCCAGCATTTT
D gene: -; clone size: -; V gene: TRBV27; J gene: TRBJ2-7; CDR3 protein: CASSYRAGFYEQYF; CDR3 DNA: TGTGCCAGCAGTTATCGGGCGGGTTTCTACGAGCAGTACTTC
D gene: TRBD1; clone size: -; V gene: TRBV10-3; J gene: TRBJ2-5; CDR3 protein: CAISLGQGQETQYF; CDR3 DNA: TGTGCCATCAGCCTAGGACAGGGACAAGAGACCCAGTACTTC
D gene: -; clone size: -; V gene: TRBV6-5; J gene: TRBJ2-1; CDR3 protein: CASSYSSEWYNEQFF; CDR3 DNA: TGTGCCAGCAGTTACTCGTCAGAGTGGTACAATGAGCAGTTCTTC
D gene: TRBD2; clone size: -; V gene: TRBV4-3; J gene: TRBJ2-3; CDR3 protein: CASSQGWAGGSTDTQYF; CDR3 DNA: TGCGCCAGCAGCCAAGGTTGGGCGGGGGGTAGCACAGATACGCAGTATTTT
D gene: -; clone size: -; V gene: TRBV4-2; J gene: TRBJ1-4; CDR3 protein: CASSQDSAKLFF; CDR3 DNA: TGTGCCAGCAGCCAAGATTCGGCCAAACTGTTTTTT
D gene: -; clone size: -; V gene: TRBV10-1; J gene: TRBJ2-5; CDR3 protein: CASRATGEGEETQYF; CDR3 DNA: TGCGCCAGCAGAGCGACAGGGGAGGGAGAAGAGACCCAGTACTTC
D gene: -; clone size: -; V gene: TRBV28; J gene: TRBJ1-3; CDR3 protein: CASSFPRNSGNTIYF; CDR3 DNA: TGTGCCAGCAGTTTTCCCAGGAACTCTGGAAACACCATATATTTT
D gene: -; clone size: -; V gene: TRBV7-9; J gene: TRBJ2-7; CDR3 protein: CASSRVGLEQYF; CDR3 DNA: TGTGCCAGCAGCCGCGTAGGGCTCGAGCAGTACTTC
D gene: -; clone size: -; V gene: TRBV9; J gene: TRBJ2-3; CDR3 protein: CASSGSGRGRGDTQYF; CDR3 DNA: TGTGCCAGCAGCGGATCAGGCCGGGGGAGGGGGGATACGCAGTATTTT
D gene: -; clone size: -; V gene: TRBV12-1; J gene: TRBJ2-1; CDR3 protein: CASSFRSRRRGLNNEQFF; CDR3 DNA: TGTGCCAGCAGCTTTAGAAGTCGAAGGCGGGGGCTTAACAATGAGCAGTTCTTC
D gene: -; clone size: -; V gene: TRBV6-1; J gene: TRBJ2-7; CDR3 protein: CASRPGHGLEQYF; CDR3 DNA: TGTGCCAGCAGGCCGGGACATGGACTCGAGCAGTACTTC
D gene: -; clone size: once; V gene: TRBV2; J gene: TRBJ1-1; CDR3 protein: CASKTELNTEAFF; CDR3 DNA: TGTGCCAGCAAGACGGAACTGAACACTGAAGCTTTCTTT
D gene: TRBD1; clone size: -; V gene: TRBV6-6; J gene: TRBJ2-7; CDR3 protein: CASRPGTGTEYEQYF; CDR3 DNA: TGTGCCAGCAGGCCCGGGACAGGGACTGAATACGAGCAGTACTTC
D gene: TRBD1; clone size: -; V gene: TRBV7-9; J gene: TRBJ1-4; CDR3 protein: CASSLIAGGDSEKLFF; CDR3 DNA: TGTGCCAGCAGCTTAATTGCAGGGGGAGATAGTGAAAAACTGTTTTTT
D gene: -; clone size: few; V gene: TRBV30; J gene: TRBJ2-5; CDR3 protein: CAWSAGQAGGTQYF; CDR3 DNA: TGTGCCTGGAGTGCTGGACAAGCCGGGGGGACCCAGTACTTC
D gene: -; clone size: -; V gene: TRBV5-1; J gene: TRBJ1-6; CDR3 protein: CASSLWTRGPNSPLHF; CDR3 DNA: TGCGCCAGCAGCTTGTGGACAAGGGGTCCTAATTCACCCCTCCACTTT
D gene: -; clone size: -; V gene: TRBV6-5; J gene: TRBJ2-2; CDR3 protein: CASSNSAGELFF; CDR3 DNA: TGTGCCAGCAGCAATAGTGCCGGGGAGCTGTTTTTT
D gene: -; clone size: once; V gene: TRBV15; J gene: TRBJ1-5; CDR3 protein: CATSRDDGYSNQPQHF; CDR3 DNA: TGTGCCACCAGCAGAGATGATGGTTATAGCAATCAGCCCCAGCATTTT
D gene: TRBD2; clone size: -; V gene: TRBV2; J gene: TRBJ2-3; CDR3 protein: CASSALVASGGGTQYF; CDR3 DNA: TGTGCCAGCAGTGCCTTGGTGGCTAGCGGGGGGGGTACGCAGTATTTT
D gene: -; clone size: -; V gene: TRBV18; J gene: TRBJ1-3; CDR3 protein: CASSRDSPQSSGNTIYF; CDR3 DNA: TGTGCCAGCTCACGAGACTCCCCACAGAGTTCTGGAAACACCATATATTTT
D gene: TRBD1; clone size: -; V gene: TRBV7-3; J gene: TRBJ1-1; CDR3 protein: CASSLTRDRGRGTEAFF; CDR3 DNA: TGTGCCAGCAGCCTGACCCGGGACAGGGGGCGCGGGACTGAAGCTTTCTTT
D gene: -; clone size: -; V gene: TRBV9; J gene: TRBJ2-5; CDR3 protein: CASSVALGPQETQYF; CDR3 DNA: TGTGCCAGCAGCGTAGCTTTGGGGCCCCAAGAGACCCAGTACTTC
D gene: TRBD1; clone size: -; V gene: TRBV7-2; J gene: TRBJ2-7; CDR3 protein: CASSEDRAYEQYF; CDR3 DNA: TGTGCCAGCAGCGAGGACAGGGCCTACGAGCAGTACTTC
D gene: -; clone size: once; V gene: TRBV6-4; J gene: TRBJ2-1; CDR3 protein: CASSDSSKRRSSYNEQFF; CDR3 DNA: TGTGCCAGCAGTGACTCGAGCAAGCGGCGAAGCTCCTACAATGAGCAGTTCTTC
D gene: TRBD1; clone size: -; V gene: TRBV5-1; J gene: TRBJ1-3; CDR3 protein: CASSLDRGGNTIYF; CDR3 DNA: TGCGCCAGCAGCCTGGACAGGGGTGGAAACACCATATATTTT
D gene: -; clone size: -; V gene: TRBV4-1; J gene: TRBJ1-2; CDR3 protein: CASSQPHRTGSLGYTF; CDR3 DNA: TGCGCCAGCAGCCAACCTCATCGAACAGGGAGTTTAGGCTACACCTTC
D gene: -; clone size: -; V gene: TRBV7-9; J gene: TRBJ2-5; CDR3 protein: CASSLTGAVETQYF; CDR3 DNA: TGTGCCAGCAGCTTAACTGGGGCGGTAGAGACCCAGTACTTC
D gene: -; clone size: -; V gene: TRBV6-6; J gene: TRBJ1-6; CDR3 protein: CASSYGPNSPLHF; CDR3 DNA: TGTGCCAGCAGTTACGGGCCGAATTCACCCCTCCACTTT
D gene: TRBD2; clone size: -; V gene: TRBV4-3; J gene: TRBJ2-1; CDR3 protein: CASSQATSGGYNEQFF; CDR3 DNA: TGCGCCAGCAGCCAGGCTACTAGCGGGGGCTACAATGAGCAGTTCTTC
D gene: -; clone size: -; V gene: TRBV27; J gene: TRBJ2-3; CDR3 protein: CASSSYRADTQYF; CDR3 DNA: TGTGCCAGCAGTTCATACAGGGCAGATACGCAGTATTTT
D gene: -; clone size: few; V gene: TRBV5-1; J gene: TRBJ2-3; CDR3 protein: CASSQGGGGAQDTQYF; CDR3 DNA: TGCGCCAGCAGCCAGGGAGGAGGGGGGGCCCAAGATACGCAGTATTTT
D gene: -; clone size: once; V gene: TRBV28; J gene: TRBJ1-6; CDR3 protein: CASSFPDLLYNSPLHF; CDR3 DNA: TGTGCCAGCAGTTTCCCGGACTTACTCTATAATTCACCCCTCCACTTT
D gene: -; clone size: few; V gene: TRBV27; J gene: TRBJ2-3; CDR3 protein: CASSFWQGGITDTQYF; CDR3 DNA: TGTGCCAGCAGTTTCTGGCAGGGGGGCATTACAGATACGCAGTATTTT
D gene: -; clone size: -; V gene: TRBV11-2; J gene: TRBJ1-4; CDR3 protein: CASSRPTNEKLFF; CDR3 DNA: TGTGCCAGCAGCAGGCCCACGAATGAAAAACTGTTTTTT
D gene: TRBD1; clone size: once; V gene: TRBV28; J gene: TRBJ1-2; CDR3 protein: CASSSSGTGTPYGYTF; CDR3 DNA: TGTGCCAGCAGTTCATCCGGGACAGGAACCCCCTATGGCTACACCTTC
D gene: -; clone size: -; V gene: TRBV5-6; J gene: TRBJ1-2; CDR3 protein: CASSLIAGGYGYTF; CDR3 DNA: TGTGCCAGCAGCTTGATAGCCGGCGGCTATGGCTACACCTTC
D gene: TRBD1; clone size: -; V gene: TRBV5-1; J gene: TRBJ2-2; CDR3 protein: CASSLWRTGMTGELFF; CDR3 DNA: TGCGCCAGCAGCTTATGGCGGACAGGGATGACCGGGGAGCTGTTTTTT
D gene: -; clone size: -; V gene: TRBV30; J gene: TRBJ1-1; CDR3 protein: CAWSPMGTEAFF; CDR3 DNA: TGTGCCTGGAGTCCGATGGGCACTGAAGCTTTCTTT
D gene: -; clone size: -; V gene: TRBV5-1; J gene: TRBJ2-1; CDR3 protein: CASSFGDNNEQFF; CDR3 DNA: TGCGCCAGCAGCTTCGGCGATAATAATGAGCAGTTCTTC
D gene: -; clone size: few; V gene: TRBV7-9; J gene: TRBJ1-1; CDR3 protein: CASSFGNTEAFF; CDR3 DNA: TGTGCCAGCTCCTTTGGGAACACTGAAGCTTTCTTT
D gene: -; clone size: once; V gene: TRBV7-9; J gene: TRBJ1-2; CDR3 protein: CAIGRARESYGYTF; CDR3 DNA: TGTGCCATCGGGCGGGCCAGGGAGAGCTATGGCTACACCTTC
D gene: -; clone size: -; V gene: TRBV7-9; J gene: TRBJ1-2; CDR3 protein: CASSLVTVYGYTF; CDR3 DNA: TGTGCCAGCAGCTTAGTAACCGTCTATGGCTACACCTTC
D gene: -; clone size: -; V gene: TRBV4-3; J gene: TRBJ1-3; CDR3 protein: CASSQDSGYSGNTIYF; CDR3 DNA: TGCGCCAGCAGCCAAGATTCAGGGTACTCTGGAAACACCATATATTTT
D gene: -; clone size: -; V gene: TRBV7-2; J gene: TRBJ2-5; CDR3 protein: CASSPSGGARETQYF; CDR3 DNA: TGTGCCAGCAGCCCTAGTGGGGGGGCGCGGGAGACCCAGTACTTC
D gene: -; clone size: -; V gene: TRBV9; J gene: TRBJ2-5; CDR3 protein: CASSVGGSQETQYF; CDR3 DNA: TGTGCCAGCAGCGTAGGAGGCAGCCAAGAGACCCAGTACTTC
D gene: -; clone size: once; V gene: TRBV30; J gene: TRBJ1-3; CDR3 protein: CAWERSSGNTIYF; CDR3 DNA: TGTGCCTGGGAGCGGTCCTCTGGAAACACCATATATTTT
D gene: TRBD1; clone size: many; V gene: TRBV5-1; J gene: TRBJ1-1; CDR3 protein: CASTPSGTGNTEAFF; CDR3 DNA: TGCGCCAGCACCCCCTCCGGGACAGGTAACACTGAAGCTTTCTTT
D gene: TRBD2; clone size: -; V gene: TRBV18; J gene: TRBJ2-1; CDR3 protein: CASSRGTSGGNNEQFF; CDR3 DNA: TGTGCCAGCTCACGCGGGACTAGCGGGGGGAACAATGAGCAGTTCTTC
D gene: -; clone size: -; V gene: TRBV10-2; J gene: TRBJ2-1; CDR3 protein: CASSEGLLVDEQFF; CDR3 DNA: TGCGCCAGCAGTGAAGGACTACTCGTCGATGAGCAGTTCTTC
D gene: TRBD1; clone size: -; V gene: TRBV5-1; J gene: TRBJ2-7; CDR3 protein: CASSGGQGTGEQYF; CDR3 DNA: TGCGCCAGCAGCGGGGGACAGGGGACGGGCGAGCAGTACTTC